These T cell receptor beta chains were read from a single sample in a study of patients and donors after allogeneic stem cell transplantation. From the RT-PCR reads, TCRdb called clonotypes with MiXCR, one entry per CDR3 protein. Counted here are around 12,000 distinct CDR3 sequences, approximately 26% occurring once; the ten biggest clones make up approximately 51%. Sequencing was performed on blood, either unsorted or a sorted T cell fraction (not recorded which). Every receptor here comes from a human donor who was either an allogeneic HSCT recipient or a stem cell or donor lymphocyte infusion donor (not recorded which). It is not recorded whose cells these are; they may come from a transplant donor. The CDR3 runs from the conserved cysteine through the conserved F or W. A D gene is named only where the DNA matches it firmly. The size entry is marked missing in some rows and otherwise reads once, few, many or a size class.

TRBJ1-4 | medium-sized | . | TRBV2 | TGTGCCAGCAGAAACGCAGGGCTATACGAAAAACTGTTTTTT | CASRNAGLYEKLFF
TRBJ1-4 | . | TRBD1 | TRBV18 | TGTGCCAGCTCACCGGGACAGGGGAATGAAAAACTGTTTTTT | CASSPGQGNEKLFF
TRBJ1-4 | many | . | TRBV5-6 | TGTGCCAGCAGCGCAACAGCCGCAACTAATGAAAAACTGTTTTTT | CASSATAATNEKLFF
TRBJ1-1 | . | . | TRBV27 | TGTGCCAGCAGTTTGAGGGTGGGGGTGAACACTGAAGCTTTCTTT | CASSLRVGVNTEAFF
TRBJ1-1 | . | . | TRBV20-1 | TGCAGTGCCAGTCCCGGGCCCCCCTTGAACACTGAAGCTTTCTTT | CSASPGPPLNTEAFF
TRBJ1-2 | few | . | TRBV20-1 | TGCAGTGCTAGAGAAAAAGCTTATGGCTACACCTTC | CSAREKAYGYTF
TRBJ1-1 | few | . | TRBV7-9 | TGTGCCAGCAGCTTTTCGTCGGCTCACACTGAAGCTTTCTTT | CASSFSSAHTEAFF
TRBJ1-1 | few | . | TRBV12-3/TRBV12-4 | TGTGCCAGCAGTGGCTCGTACACTGAAGCTTTCTTT | CASSGSYTEAFF
TRBJ1-6 | . | . | TRBV7-9 | TGTGCCAGCAGCATGGGGGGAAGCTCGGGCTCCTATAATTCACCCCTCCACTTT | CASSMGGSSGSYNSPLHF
TRBJ1-1 | few | . | TRBV20-1 | TGCAGTGCTAATACAGGTTGGACTGAAGCTTTCTTT | CSANTGWTEAFF
TRBJ2-5 | . | TRBD1 | TRBV4-3 | TGCGCCAGCAGCCACCGCGGACAGGGGGCAGAGACCCAGTACTTC | CASSHRGQGAETQYF